Following are 32 T cell receptor beta chains from one sample sequenced in a study of cytomegalovirus exposure and HLA in healthy donors. Researchers ran the PCR with 60 Vbeta and 13 Jbeta primers. The assay was immunoSEQ multiplex PCR, and TCRdb's table has in-frame clones only and misses some. Of around 95,000 clones listed, around 86% are singletons. The sequenced material came from PBMCs. The source is a female donor in good health and CMV-seropositive.

This chain links TRBV30 with TRBJ1-5; D remains ambiguous. V shed 0 bases and J shed 1 base, with 7 bases lying between them. Germline V gives CDR1 GTSNPN, CDR2 SVGIG (reference sequence). This CDR3 region has 14 residues. CDR3 nucleotide sequence: TGTGCCTGGAGTGTACAATCCAGCAATCAGCCCCAGCATTTT. It specifies CAWSVQSSNQPQHF.

This chain connects TRBV13 to TRBJ2-1; D may be TRBD1 (5 bases). Germline V gene sequence: CDR1 PRHDT, CDR2 FYEKMQ (reference sequence). V lost 5 bases and J 1 base, leaving 15 bases between the germline ends. This CDR3 is built from 16 residues. DNA of the CDR3: TGTGCCAGCAGCGTTAACCAGGGTATGTCCTACAATGAGCAGTTCTTC. Translating gives CASSVNQGMSYNEQFF.

V gene TRBV9 combines with J gene TRBJ1-5; tentative D call: TRBD1 (6 bases). The CDR3 consists of 15 residues. Germline V gene data show CDR1 as SGDLS and CDR2 as YYNGEE. Trimming removed 0 bases at V and 0 bases at J, with 7 bases between. DNA of the CDR3: TGTGCCAGCAGCGTAGCAGGGGATAGCAATCAGCCCCAGCATTTT. It is translated as CASSVAGDSNQPQHF.

Concerning this clone: Different DNA sequences within this sample yield the same CDR3. This chain uses TRBV19 with TRBJ2-6; D may be TRBD2 (5 bases). Per germline, CDR1 LNHDA and CDR2 SQIVND (reference sequence). The CDR3 spans 14 residues. Between the trimmed V and J ends, which lost 6 bases and 0 bases, there was a span of 6 bases. In DNA, the CDR3 is TGTGCCAGTAGGGACTTCTCTGGGGCCAACGTCCTGACTTTC. Translating gives CASRDFSGANVLTF.

CDR3 region: CASSPGGRDNQPQHF. The CDR3 DNA is TGTGCCAGCAGCCCGGGGGGCAGGGACAATCAGCCCCAGCATTTT. This sequence joins TRBV25-1 and TRBJ1-5, with a weak D call TRBD1 (6 bases). The CDR3 contains 15 residues. Germline V gives CDR1 MGHDK, CDR2 SYGVNS. Between the trimmed V and J ends, which lost 6 bases and 3 bases, there was a span of 15 bases.

This clone was found once. This rearrangement joins TRBV4-2 to TRBJ1-1; 7 bases map to TRBD1. The CDR3 runs 14 residues. Trimming removed 4 bases from V and 1 base from J; junction bases left unmatched: 3. Germline V gene sequence: CDR1 LGHNA, CDR2 YNFKEQ. CDR3 nucleotide sequence: TGTGCCAGCAGCCCCCGACAGGGGAACACTGAAGCTTTCTTT. Residues: CASSPRQGNTEAFF.

The chain links TRBV10-3 to TRBJ2-5, with 9 bases fitting TRBD2. CDR3 size: 14 residues. Unmatched junction bases numbered 5, after V lost 4 bases and J lost 5 bases. The germline V gene encodes CDR1 ENHRY and CDR2 SYGVKD. DNA for the CDR3: TGTGCCATCAGTGCGCGGGAGGGGCGGGAGACCCAGTACTTC. It encodes CAISAREGRETQYF.

The chain combines TRBV6-1 with TRBJ1-1, with TRBD1 matching over 8 bases. V trimming: 7 bases; J trimming: 0 bases; junction bases outside the gene matches: 7. This CDR3 is built from 15 residues. Germline V gene sequence: CDR1 MNHNS, CDR2 SASEGT. The CDR3 region is CASTSRTGMNTEAFF. The CDR3 DNA sequence: TGTGCCAGCACTTCACGGACAGGGATGAACACTGAAGCTTTCTTT.

The chain couples TRBV6-5 to TRBJ2-1; the match to TRBD1 covers 7 bases. Unmatched junction bases numbered 8, after V lost 6 bases and J lost 9 bases. Germline values: CDR1 MNHEY, CDR2 SVGAGI. CDR3 length: 13 residues. This chain's CDR3 is CASRDQGDGEQFF. The CDR3 DNA reads TGTGCCAGCAGAGACCAGGGGGACGGTGAGCAGTTCTTC.

The rearrangement joins TRBV11-2 to TRBJ2-2, with 7 positions matching TRBD1. Trimming at V came to 4 bases and at J to 6 bases, leaving 14 bases not matched to a gene. The CDR3 runs 17 residues. Germline V lookup: CDR1 SGHAT, CDR2 FQNNGV. The CDR3: CASSSLVRQGRAGELFF. The CDR3 DNA sequence: TGTGCCAGCAGCTCCCTAGTGAGACAGGGACGCGCCGGGGAGCTGTTTTTT.

V and J are TRBV9 and TRBJ1-1; 11 nucleotides agree with TRBD1. CDR3 length: 14 residues. Germline assignment: CDR1 SGDLS and CDR2 YYNGEE. Unmatched junction bases numbered 5, after V lost 2 bases and J lost 8 bases. CDR3 sequence reads: CASSVGTGGREAFF. The CDR3 nucleotides are TGTGCCAGCAGCGTGGGGACAGGGGGAAGGGAAGCTTTCTTT.

The chain links TRBV5-4 to TRBJ1-1, with 9 nucleotides matching TRBD1. The junction had 5 bases not matched to a gene; V was cut back by 4 bases and J by 1 base. Germline lookup yields CDR1 SGHNT and CDR2 YYREEE (reference sequence). The CDR3 consists of 15 residues. CDR3 nucleotide sequence: TGTGCCAGCAGCCTGCTGACAGGGGGGAACACTGAAGCTTTCTTT. The encoded protein is CASSLLTGGNTEAFF. Full variable domain (remainder filled in from reference TRBV5-4 and TRBJ1-1): ETGVTQSPTHLIKTRGQQVTLRCSSQSGHNTVSWYQQALGQGPQFIFQYYREEENGRGNFPPRFSGLQFPNYSSELNVNALELDDSALYLCASSLLTGGNTEAFFGQGTRLTVV.

CDR3 protein: CASSRGRYYNEQFF. CDR3 coding DNA: TGTGCCAGTAGTCGCGGGAGATACTACAATGAGCAGTTCTTC. This chain joins TRBV19 and TRBJ2-1; 7 bases are a match to TRBD2. Trimming at V came to 5 bases and at J to 3 bases, leaving 4 bases not matched to a gene. This CDR3 region has 14 residues. Germline values: CDR1 LNHDA, CDR2 SQIVND (reference sequence).

This chain connects TRBV5-4 to TRBJ1-5; D is possibly TRBD1 (5 bases). The CDR3 totals 13 residues. Germline V CDR1 and CDR2: SGHNT, YYREEE (reference sequence). V gave up 1 base and J gave up 6 bases, with 8 bases separating them. The CDR3 sequence is CASSLSGGQPQHF. The CDR3, as DNA: TGTGCCAGCAGCTTGTCCGGGGGTCAGCCCCAGCATTTT.

In this sample, this clone turned up a few times. The chain couples TRBV27 to TRBJ1-1; the D is unclear. The CDR3 has 14 amino acids. Germline V CDR1 and CDR2: MNHEY, SMNVEV (reference sequence). V lost 5 bases to trimming and J lost 0 bases, with 10 bases between them. The CDR3 DNA follows: TGTGCCAGCAGTACACGACTATTGAACACTGAAGCTTTCTTT. This codes for CASSTRLLNTEAFF.

This chain connects TRBV4-1 to TRBJ2-3; 10 bases line up with TRBD2. The J segment lost 3 bases and the V segment lost 2 bases, leaving 11 bases of the junction unmatched. This CDR3 has 18 residues. Germline CDR1 is MGHRA and CDR2 is YSYEKL. The CDR3, as DNA: TGCGCCAGCAGCCAAAATTACGGGACTAGCGAAAGTACAGATACGCAGTATTTT. It yields the protein CASSQNYGTSESTDTQYF.

In DNA form, the CDR3 reads TGCGCCAGCAGCTTGGTCGCAGGTACGAACACTGAAGCTTTCTTT. Residues: CASSLVAGTNTEAFF. The chain combines TRBV5-1 with TRBJ1-1; D is uncertain. Between the trimmed V and J ends, which lost 0 bases and 1 base, there was a span of 10 bases. CDR3 length: 15 residues. The V gene's germline CDR1 is SGHRS and CDR2 YFSETQ.

The chain carries TRBV5-1 and TRBJ2-5, with 13 nucleotides matching TRBD2. CDR1 SGHRS and CDR2 YFSETQ come from the germline V gene. V shed 4 bases and J 4 bases; nucleotides not matched to a gene: 7. CDR3 length equals 16 residues. The CDR3 nucleotides read TGCGCCAGCAGCGTAGGGACTAGCGGGAATCTAGAGACCCAGTACTTC. Protein sequence: CASSVGTSGNLETQYF.

This chain links TRBV9 with TRBJ1-1; D not resolved. CDR3 length: 14 amino acids. In germline, CDR1 is SGDLS, CDR2 YYNGEE. Trimming took 0 bases from V and 5 from J, leaving 11 bases between them. The CDR3 loop is CASSVEWGGTEAFF. The CDR3 coding sequence is TGTGCCAGCAGCGTAGAGTGGGGAGGTACTGAAGCTTTCTTT. Full variable domain (missing parts from reference TRBV9 and TRBJ1-1): DSGVTQTPKHLITATGQRVTLRCSPRSGDLSVYWYQQSLDQGLQFLIQYYNGEERAKGNILERFSAQQFPDLHSELNLSSLELGDSALYFCASSVEWGGTEAFFGQGTRLTVV.

Only a few counts were recorded for this clone. V is TRBV6-6 and J is TRBJ1-5; weak D call: TRBD1 (6 bases). Germline V gene data show CDR1 as MNHNY and CDR2 as SVGAGI (reference sequence). The CDR3 loop spans 12 amino acids. V gave up 5 bases and J gave up 6 bases, with 8 bases separating them. CDR3 nucleotides: TGTGCCAGCAGTAAAGGGGGTCAGCCCCAGCATTTT. It specifies CASSKGGQPQHF.

The chain combines TRBV2 with TRBJ1-5; D unresolved. The CDR3 runs 17 residues. V dropped 1 base and J dropped 6 bases, with 19 bases sitting between them. The germline gives CDR1 SNHLY, CDR2 FYNNEI. CDR3 sequence reads: CASSEGIGWAGGQPQHF. The CDR3 DNA reads as TGTGCCAGCAGTGAAGGTATCGGTTGGGCAGGAGGTCAGCCCCAGCATTTT.

The chain couples TRBV10-3 to TRBJ1-5; TRBD1 matches 7 bases. Unmatched junction bases numbered 8, after V lost 10 bases and J lost 2 bases. This CDR3 spans 14 amino acids. Germline V gene sequence: CDR1 ENHRY, CDR2 SYGVKD. In DNA, the CDR3 is TGTGCCACAGGAGGGGGCGAAGGCAATCAGCCCCAGCATTTT. It specifies CATGGGEGNQPQHF.

The chain combines TRBV28 with TRBJ2-1; D is unclear. This CDR3 spans 17 amino acids. CDR1 is MDHEN and CDR2 is SYDVKM in the germline V gene. Trimming took off 6 bases at V and 0 bases at J, with 18 bases between the two ends. The CDR3 DNA sequence: TGTGCCAGCAGAAGTCTCTGGCGGCAGAGCTCCTACAATGAGCAGTTCTTC. Its translation is CASRSLWRQSSYNEQFF.

The chain uses TRBV25-1 and TRBJ2-5; 7 nucleotides match TRBD2. This CDR3 has 14 amino acids. In germline, CDR1 is MGHDK, CDR2 SYGVNS. Trimming cost V 2 bases and J 4 bases; bases outside gene matches: 4. The CDR3 DNA follows: TGTGCCAGCAGTGAAAGAAGGGAGGGAGAGACCCAGTACTTC. Translating it yields CASSERREGETQYF.

V gene TRBV29-1 combines with J gene TRBJ2-1; 9 bases are a match to TRBD1. V was pared by 8 bases and J by 3 bases, with 8 bases of the junction left unmatched. There are 14 residues in the CDR3. Germline loops: CDR1 SQVTM, CDR2 ANQGSEA. The CDR3 region has the DNA TGCAGCATGACCGGGACAGGGAACTACAATGAGCAGTTCTTC. This sequence encodes CSMTGTGNYNEQFF.

This chain uses TRBV7-9 with TRBJ1-6, with unresolved D. The germline gives CDR1 SEHNR, CDR2 FQNEAQ (reference sequence). The CDR3 length is 17 residues. Trimming left V 1 base short and J 0 bases short, with 10 bases between. In DNA form, the CDR3 reads TGTGCCAGCAGCTTAGGGGAGAGCAGCTCCTATAATTCACCCCTCCACTTT. Its protein product is CASSLGESSSYNSPLHF.

V and J are TRBV10-1 and TRBJ2-1; 7 nucleotides align to TRBD1. The germline V gene encodes CDR1 WNHNN and CDR2 SYGVQD (reference sequence). V gave up 0 bases and J gave up 4 bases; unmatched junction bases: 3. The CDR3 length is 15 residues. CDR3 residues: CASSESRGWYNEQFF. The CDR3 nucleotides read TGCGCCAGCAGTGAGTCCAGGGGGTGGTACAATGAGCAGTTCTTC.

The V gene is TRBV7-3, the J gene TRBJ1-1; D gene ambiguous. CDR1 and CDR2 from the germline V gene are SGHTA and FQGTGA. The CDR3 loop spans 16 amino acids. Trimming shortened V by 2 bases and J by 4 bases, and 17 bases separated the two germline ends. CDR3 in amino acids: CASSLRGELFSTEAFF. CDR3 coding DNA: TGTGCCAGCAGCTTACGGGGAGAGCTGTTTAGCACTGAAGCTTTCTTT.

This chain uses TRBV2 with TRBJ1-5, with 10 bases that match TRBD1. Germline lookup yields CDR1 SNHLY and CDR2 FYNNEI. The CDR3 is made up of 18 amino acids. The trim removed 7 bases at V and 0 bases at J, leaving 12 bases unmatched. The CDR3 here is CASMTRDRGPYSNQPQHF. The CDR3 DNA is TGTGCCAGCATGACCCGGGACAGGGGCCCTTATAGCAATCAGCCCCAGCATTTT.

The CDR3 DNA sequence: TGTGCCAGCAGCTTAGTCGGGGGAGGGTACAATGAGCAGTTCTTC. Protein: CASSLVGGGYNEQFF. The V call is TRBV7-8, the J call TRBJ2-1, with 7 nucleotides matching TRBD2. Trimming took 1 base from V and 4 from J; bases not matched to a gene: 4. This CDR3 is 15 amino acids long. Germline values: CDR1 SGHVS, CDR2 FQNEAQ.

This clone has a single count. The V and J genes are TRBV28 and TRBJ2-1; D is undetermined. This CDR3 comprises 14 residues. The ends were cut back, 3 bases at V and 6 bases at J, with 12 bases in the middle. The germline gives CDR1 MDHEN, CDR2 SYDVKM. The CDR3 coding sequence is TGTGCCAGCAGTTTTAGAGGAGAGACCAATGAGCAGTTCTTC. The encoded protein is CASSFRGETNEQFF. Full variable domain (missing parts from reference TRBV28 and TRBJ2-1): DVKVTQSSRYLVKRTGEKVFLECVQDMDHENMFWYRQDPGLGLRLIYFSYDVKMKEKGDIPEGYSVSREKKERFSLILESASTNQTSMYLCASSFRGETNEQFFGPGTRLTVL.

The chain uses TRBV5-6 and TRBJ2-7, with a weak D call TRBD1 (6 bases). Germline CDR1 is SGHDT and CDR2 is YYEEEE. Deletions cut 4 bases from V and 4 bases from J, with 12 bases between. The CDR3 loop spans 13 amino acids. CDR3 region: CASSPGVGYEQYF. The CDR3 nucleotides read TGTGCCAGCAGCCCAGGGGTAGGGTACGAGCAGTACTTC.